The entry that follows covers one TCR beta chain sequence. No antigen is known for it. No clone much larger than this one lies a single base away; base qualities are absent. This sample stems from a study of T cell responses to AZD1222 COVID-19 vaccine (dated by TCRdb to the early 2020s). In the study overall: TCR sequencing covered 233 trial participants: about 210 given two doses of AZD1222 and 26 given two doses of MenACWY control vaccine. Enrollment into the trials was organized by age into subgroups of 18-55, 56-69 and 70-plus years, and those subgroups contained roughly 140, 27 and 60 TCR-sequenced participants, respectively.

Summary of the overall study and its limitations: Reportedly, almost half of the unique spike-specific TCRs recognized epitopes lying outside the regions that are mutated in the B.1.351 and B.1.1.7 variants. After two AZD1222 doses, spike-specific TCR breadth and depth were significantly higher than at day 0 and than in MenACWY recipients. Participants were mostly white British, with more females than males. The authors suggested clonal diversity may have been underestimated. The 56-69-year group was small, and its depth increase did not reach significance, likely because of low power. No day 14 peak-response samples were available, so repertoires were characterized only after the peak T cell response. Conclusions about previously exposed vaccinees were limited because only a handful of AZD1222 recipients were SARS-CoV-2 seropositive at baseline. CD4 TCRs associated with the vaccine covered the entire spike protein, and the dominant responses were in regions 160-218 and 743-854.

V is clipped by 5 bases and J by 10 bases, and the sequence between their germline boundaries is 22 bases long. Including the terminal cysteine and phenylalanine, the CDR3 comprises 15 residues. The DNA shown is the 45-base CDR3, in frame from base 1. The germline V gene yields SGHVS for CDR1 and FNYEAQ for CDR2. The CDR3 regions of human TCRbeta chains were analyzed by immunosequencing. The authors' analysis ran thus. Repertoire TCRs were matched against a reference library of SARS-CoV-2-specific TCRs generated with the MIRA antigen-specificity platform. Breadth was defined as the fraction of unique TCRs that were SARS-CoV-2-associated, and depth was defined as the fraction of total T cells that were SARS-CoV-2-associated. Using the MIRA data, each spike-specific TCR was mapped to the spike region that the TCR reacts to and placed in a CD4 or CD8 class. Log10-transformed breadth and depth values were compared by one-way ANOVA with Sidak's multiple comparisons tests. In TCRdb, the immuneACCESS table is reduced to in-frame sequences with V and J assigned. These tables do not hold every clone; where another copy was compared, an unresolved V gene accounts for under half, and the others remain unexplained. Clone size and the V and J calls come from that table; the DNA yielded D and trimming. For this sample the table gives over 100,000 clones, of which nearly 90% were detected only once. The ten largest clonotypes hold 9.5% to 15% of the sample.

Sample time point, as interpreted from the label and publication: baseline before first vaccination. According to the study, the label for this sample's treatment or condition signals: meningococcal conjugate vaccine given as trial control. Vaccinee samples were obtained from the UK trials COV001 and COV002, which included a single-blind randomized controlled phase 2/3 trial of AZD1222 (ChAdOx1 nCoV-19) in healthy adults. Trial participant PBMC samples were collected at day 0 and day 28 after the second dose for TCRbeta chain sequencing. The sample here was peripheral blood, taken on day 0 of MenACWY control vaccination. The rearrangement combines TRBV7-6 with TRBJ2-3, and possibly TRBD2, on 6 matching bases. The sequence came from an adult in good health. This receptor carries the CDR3 CASSLPGGGRAPQYF. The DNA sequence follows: TGTGCCAGCAGCCTACCCGGGGGTGGGCGAGCCCCGCAGTATTTT.